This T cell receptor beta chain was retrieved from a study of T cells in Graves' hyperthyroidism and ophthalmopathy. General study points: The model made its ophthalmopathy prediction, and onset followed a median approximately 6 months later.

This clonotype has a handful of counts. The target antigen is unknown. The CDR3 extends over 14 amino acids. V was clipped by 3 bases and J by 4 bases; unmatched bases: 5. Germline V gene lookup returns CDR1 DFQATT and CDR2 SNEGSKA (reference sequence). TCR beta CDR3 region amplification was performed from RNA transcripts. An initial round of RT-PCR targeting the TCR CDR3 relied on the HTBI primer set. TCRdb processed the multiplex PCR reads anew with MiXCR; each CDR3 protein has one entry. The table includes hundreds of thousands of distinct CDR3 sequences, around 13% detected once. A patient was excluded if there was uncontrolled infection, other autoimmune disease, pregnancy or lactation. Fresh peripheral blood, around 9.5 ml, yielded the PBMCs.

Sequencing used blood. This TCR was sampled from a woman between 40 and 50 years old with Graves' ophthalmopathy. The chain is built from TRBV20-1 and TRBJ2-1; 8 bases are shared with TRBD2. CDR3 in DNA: TGCAGTGCTAGCGAGACTAGCGATTACAATGAGCAGTTCTTC. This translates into CSASETSDYNEQFF.